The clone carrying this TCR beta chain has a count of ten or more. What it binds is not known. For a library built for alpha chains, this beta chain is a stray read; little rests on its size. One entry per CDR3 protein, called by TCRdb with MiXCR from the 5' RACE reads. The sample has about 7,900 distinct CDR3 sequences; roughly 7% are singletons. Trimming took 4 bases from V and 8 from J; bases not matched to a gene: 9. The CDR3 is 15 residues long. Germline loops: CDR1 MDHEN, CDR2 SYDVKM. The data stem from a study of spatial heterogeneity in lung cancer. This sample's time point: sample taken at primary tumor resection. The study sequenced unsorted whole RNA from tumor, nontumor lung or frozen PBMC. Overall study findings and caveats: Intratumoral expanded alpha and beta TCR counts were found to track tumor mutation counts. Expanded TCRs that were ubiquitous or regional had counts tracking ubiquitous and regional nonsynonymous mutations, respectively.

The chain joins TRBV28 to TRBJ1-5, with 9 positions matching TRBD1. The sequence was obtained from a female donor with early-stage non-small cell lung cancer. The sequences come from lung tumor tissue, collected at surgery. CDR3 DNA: TGTGCCAGCAGTTCAGGACAGGGGAGTACGAAGCCCCAGCATTTT. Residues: CASSSGQGSTKPQHF.